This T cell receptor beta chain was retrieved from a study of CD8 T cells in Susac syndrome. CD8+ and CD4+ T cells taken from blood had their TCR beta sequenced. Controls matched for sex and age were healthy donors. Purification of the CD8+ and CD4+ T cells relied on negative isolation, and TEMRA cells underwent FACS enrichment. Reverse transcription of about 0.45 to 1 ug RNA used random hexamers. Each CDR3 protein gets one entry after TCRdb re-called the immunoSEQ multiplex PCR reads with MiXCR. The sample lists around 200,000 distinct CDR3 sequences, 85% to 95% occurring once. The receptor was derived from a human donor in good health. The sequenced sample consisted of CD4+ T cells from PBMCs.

The CDR3: CASSETAGAKNIQYF. The CDR3 DNA reads TGTGCCAGCAGTGAGACTGCGGGGGCCAAAAACATTCAGTACTTC. The chain carries TRBV25-1 and TRBJ2-4; perhaps TRBD2 as D (6 bases). The CDR3 runs 15 residues. Germline V lookup: CDR1 MGHDK, CDR2 SYGVNS. The V and J ends lost 3 bases and 1 base respectively, with 10 bases between them.